This T cell receptor beta chain was recorded in a study of blood T cell repertoires in COVID-19. This CDR3 comprises 16 residues. Germline CDR1 KGHDR, CDR2 SFDVKD. Trimming removed 4 bases from V and 1 base from J; junction bases left unmatched: 7. Produced via immunoSEQ multiplex PCR; TCRdb's table is partial and in-frame only. The sample has about 43,000 clones, about 80% seen once; the top ten hold 20% to 30%. This rearrangement joins TRBV24-1 to TRBJ2-3, with 7 bases fitting TRBD1. Sequencing was done on a sample of peripheral blood. The TCR originated in a woman aged 55-70 years with acute or convalescent COVID-19. The CDR3 loop reads CATSDLRQGCTDTQYF. CDR3 nucleotide sequence: TGTGCCACCAGTGACCTTAGACAGGGTTGCACAGATACGCAGTATTTT.